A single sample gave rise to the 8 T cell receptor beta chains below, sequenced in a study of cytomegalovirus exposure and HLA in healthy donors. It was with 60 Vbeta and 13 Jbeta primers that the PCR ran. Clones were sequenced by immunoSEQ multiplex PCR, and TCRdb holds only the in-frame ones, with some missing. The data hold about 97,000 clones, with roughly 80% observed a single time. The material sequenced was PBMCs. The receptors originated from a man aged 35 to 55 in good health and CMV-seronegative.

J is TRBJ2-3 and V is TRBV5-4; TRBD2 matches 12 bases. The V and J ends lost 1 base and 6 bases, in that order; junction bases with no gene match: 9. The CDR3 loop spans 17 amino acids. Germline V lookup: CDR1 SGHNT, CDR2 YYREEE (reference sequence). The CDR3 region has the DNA TGTGCCAGCAGCTTGACGCCTAGCGGGGGGGTTCGGGATACGCAGTATTTT. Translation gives CASSLTPSGGVRDTQYF.

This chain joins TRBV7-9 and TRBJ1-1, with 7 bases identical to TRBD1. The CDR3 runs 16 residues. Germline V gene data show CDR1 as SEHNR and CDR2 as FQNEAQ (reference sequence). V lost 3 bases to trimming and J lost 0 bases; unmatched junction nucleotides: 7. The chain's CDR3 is CASSFRTGGVNTEAFF. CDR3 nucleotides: TGTGCCAGCAGCTTCCGGACAGGAGGCGTGAACACTGAAGCTTTCTTT.

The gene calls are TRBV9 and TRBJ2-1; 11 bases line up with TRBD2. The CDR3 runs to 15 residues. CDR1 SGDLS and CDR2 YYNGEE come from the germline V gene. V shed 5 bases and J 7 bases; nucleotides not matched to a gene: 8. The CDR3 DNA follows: TGTGCCAGCAGGTCTAGCGGGGGGCCGTTTAATGAGCAGTTCTTC. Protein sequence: CASRSSGGPFNEQFF.

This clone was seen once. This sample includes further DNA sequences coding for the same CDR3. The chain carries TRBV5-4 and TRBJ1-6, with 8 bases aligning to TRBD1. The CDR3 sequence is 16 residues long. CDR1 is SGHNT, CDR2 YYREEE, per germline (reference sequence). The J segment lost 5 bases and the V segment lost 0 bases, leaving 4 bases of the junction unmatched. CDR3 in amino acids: CASSLARGLNNSPLHF. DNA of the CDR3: TGTGCCAGCAGCTTGGCCAGGGGGCTAAATAATTCACCCCTCCACTTT.

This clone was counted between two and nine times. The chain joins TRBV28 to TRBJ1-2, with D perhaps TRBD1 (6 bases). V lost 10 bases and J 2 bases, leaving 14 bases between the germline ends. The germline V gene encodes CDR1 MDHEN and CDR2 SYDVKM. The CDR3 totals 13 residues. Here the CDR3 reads CATARTGNYGYTF. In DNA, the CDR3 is TGTGCCACCGCCCGAACAGGGAACTATGGCTACACCTTC.

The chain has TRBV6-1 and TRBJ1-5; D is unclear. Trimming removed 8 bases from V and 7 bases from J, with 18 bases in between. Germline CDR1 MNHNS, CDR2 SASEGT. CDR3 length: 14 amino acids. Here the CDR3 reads CASDKIGQPQPQHF. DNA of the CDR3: TGTGCCAGCGACAAAATTGGCCAGCCGCAGCCCCAGCATTTT.

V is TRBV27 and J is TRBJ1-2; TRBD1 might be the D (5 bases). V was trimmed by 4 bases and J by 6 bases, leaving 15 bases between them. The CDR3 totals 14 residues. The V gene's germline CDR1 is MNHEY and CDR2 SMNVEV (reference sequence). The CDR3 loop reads CASSSRQGRHGYTF. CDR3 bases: TGTGCCAGCAGTTCTCGCCAGGGCCGTCATGGCTACACCTTC.

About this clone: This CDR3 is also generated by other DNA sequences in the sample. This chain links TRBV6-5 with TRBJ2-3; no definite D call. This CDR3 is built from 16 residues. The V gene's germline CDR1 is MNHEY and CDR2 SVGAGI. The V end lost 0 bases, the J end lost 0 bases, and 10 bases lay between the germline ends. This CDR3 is CASSYSGRASTDTQYF. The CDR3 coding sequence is TGTGCCAGCAGTTACTCGGGCAGAGCTAGCACAGATACGCAGTATTTT.